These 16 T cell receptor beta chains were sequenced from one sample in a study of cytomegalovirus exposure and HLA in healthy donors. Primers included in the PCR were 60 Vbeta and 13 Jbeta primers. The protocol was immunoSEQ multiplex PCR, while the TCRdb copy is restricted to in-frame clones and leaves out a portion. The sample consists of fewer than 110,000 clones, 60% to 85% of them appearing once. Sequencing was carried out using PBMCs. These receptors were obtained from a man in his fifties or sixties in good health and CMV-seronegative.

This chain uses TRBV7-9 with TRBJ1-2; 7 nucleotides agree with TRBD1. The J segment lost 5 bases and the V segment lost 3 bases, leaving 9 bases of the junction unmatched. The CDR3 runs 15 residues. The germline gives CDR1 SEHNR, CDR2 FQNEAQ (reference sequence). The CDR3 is CASSFAGDSAYGYTF. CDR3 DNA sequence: TGTGCCAGCAGCTTTGCCGGGGACAGCGCTTATGGCTACACCTTC.

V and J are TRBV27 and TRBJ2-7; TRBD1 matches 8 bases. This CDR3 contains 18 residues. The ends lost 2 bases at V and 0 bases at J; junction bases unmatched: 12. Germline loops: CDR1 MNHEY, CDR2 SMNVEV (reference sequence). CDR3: CASSLPGQVFASSYEQYF. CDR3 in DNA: TGTGCCAGCAGTTTACCGGGACAGGTTTTTGCCAGCTCCTACGAGCAGTACTTC.

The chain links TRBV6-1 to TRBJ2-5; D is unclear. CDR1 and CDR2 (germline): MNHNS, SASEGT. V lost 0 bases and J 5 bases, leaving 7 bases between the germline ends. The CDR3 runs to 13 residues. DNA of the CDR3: TGTGCCAGCAGTGAAGCGGGCTATGAGACCCAGTACTTC. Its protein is CASSEAGYETQYF.

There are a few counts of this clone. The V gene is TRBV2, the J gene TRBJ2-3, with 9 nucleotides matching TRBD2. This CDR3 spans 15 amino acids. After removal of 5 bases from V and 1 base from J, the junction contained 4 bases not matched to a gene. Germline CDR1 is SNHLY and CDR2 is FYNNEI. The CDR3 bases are TGTGCCAGCAGTAAGTGGACTAGCGGCACAGATACGCAGTATTTT. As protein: CASSKWTSGTDTQYF.

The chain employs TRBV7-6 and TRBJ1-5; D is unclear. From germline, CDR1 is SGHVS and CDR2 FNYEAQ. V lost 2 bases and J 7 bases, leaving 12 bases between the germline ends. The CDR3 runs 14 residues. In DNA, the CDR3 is TGTGCCAGCAGCTTACGCGGGGAGGACCAGCCCCAGCATTTT. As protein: CASSLRGEDQPQHF.

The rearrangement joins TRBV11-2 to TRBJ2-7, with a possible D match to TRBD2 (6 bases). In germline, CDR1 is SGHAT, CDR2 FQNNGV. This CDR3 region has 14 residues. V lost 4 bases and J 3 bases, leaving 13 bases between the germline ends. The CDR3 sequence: CASSSQGGGYEQYF. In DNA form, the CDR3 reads TGTGCCAGCAGCTCTCAGGGAGGAGGCTACGAGCAGTACTTC.

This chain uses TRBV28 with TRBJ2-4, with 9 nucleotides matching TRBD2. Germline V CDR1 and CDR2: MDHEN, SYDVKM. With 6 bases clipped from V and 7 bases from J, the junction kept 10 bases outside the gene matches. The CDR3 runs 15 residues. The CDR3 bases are TGTGCCAGCAGCCAACATAGCGGGGGAGTCAACATTCAGTACTTC. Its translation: CASSQHSGGVNIQYF.

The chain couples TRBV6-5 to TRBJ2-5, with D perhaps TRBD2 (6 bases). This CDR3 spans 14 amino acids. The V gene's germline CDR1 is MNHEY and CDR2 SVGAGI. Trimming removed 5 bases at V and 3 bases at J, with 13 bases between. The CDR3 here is CASSDGWREETQYF. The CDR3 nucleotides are TGTGCCAGCAGTGATGGTTGGAGGGAAGAGACCCAGTACTTC.

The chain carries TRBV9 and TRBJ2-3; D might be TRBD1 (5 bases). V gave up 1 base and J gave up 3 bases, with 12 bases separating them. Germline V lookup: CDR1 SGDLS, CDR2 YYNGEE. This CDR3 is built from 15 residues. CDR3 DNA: TGTGCCAGCAGCGTATTGGAAGGGGCGACAGATACGCAGTATTTT. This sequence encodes CASSVLEGATDTQYF. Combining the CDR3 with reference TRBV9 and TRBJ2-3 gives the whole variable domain DSGVTQTPKHLITATGQRVTLRCSPRSGDLSVYWYQQSLDQGLQFLIQYYNGEERAKGNILERFSAQQFPDLHSELNLSSLELGDSALYFCASSVLEGATDTQYFGPGTRLTVL.

The CDR3 protein is CASSVRVLSSYNEQFF. In DNA, the CDR3 is TGTGCCAGCAGCGTGAGGGTTCTATCCTCCTACAATGAGCAGTTCTTC. This rearrangement joins TRBV28 to TRBJ2-1, with D maybe TRBD2 (5 bases). This CDR3 contains 16 residues. In germline, CDR1 is MDHEN, CDR2 SYDVKM. V lost 6 bases and J lost 0, with 15 bases in between. The entire variable domain, with the rest obtained from reference TRBV28 and TRBJ2-1, is as follows: DVKVTQSSRYLVKRTGEKVFLECVQDMDHENMFWYRQDPGLGLRLIYFSYDVKMKEKGDIPEGYSVSREKKERFSLILESASTNQTSMYLCASSVRVLSSYNEQFFGPGTRLTVL.

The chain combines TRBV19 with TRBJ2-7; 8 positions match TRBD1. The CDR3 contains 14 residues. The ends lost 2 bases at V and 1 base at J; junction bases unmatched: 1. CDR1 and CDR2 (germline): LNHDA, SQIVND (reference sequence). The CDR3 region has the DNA TGTGCCAGTAGTATAAGGGACAGGTCCTACGAGCAGTACTTC. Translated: CASSIRDRSYEQYF.

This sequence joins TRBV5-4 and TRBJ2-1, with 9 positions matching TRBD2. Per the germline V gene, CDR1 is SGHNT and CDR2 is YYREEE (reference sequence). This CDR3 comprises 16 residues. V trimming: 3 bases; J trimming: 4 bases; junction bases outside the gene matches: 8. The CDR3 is CASSWGSGGPYNEQFF. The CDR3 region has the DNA TGTGCCAGCAGCTGGGGCAGCGGGGGGCCTTACAATGAGCAGTTCTTC. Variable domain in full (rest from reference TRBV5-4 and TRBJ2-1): ETGVTQSPTHLIKTRGQQVTLRCSSQSGHNTVSWYQQALGQGPQFIFQYYREEENGRGNFPPRFSGLQFPNYSSELNVNALELDDSALYLCASSWGSGGPYNEQFFGPGTRLTVL.

The CDR3 DNA reads as TGCGCCAGCAGCATGGCGGGAGGTGACACCGGGGAGCTGTTTTTT. The encoded protein is CASSMAGGDTGELFF. The V call is TRBV4-1, the J call TRBJ2-2, with TRBD2 identical over 8 bases. This CDR3 contains 15 residues. Germline CDR1 reads MGHRA; CDR2 reads YSYEKL. After removal of 5 bases from V and 3 bases from J, the junction contained 5 bases not matched to a gene.

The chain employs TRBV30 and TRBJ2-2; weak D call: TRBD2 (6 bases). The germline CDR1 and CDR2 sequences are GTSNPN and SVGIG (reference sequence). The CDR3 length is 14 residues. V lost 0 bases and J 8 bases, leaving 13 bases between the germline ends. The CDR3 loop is CAWSVAWGGGELFF. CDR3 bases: TGTGCCTGGAGTGTAGCCTGGGGAGGAGGGGAGCTGTTTTTT.

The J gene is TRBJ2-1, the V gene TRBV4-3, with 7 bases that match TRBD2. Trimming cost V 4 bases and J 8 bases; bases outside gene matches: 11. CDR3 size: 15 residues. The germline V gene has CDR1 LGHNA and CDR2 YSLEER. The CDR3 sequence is CASSPAGAGGDEQFF. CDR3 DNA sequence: TGCGCCAGCAGCCCCGCGGGAGCTGGGGGGGATGAGCAGTTCTTC.

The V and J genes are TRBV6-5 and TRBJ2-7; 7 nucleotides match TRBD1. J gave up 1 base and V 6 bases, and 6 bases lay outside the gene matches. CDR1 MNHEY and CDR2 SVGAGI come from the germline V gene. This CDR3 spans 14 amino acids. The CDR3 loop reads CASSPSQGSYEQYF. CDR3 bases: TGTGCCAGCAGCCCATCACAGGGGTCCTACGAGCAGTACTTC.